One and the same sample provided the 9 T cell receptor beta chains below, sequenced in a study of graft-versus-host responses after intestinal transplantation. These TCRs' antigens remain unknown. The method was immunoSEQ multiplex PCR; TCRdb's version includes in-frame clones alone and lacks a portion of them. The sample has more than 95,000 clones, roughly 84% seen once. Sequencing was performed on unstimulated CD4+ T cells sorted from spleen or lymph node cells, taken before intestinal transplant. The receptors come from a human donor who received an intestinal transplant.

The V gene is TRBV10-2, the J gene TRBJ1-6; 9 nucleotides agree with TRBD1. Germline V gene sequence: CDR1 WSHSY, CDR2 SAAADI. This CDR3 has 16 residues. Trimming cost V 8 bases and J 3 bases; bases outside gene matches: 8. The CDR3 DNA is TGCGCCAGCGTTGCTCGGGACAGGGACTATAATTCACCCCTCCACTTT. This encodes CASVARDRDYNSPLHF.

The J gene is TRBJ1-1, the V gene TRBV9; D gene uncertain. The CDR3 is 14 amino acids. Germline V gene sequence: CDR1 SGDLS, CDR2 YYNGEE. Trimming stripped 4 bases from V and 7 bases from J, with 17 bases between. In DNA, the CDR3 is TGTGCCAGCAGCTTTAACCCGGAACAGAGTGAAGCTTTCTTT. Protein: CASSFNPEQSEAFF.

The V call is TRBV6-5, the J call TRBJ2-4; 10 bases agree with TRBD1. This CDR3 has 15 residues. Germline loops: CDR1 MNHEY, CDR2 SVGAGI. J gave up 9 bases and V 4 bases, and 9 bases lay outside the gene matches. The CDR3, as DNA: TGTGCCAGCAGTTTCCGACAGGGGGCGGGTGGCATTCAGTACTTC. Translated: CASSFRQGAGGIQYF.

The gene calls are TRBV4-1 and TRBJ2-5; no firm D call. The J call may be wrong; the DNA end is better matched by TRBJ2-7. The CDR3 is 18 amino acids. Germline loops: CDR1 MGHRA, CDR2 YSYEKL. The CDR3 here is CASSQDFPTERSSYEQYF. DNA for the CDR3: TGCGCCAGCAGCCAAGATTTCCCGACGGAAAGGAGCTCCTACGAGCAGTACTTC.

The DNA for the CDR3 is TGTGCCAGCAGCTTATCTAGCGGGGGCTCTTTAGATACGCAGTATTTT. Its translation is CASSLSSGGSLDTQYF. This rearrangement joins TRBV13 to TRBJ2-3; 10 bases line up with TRBD2. After removal of 2 bases from V and 5 bases from J, the junction contained 7 bases not matched to a gene. The germline CDR1 and CDR2 sequences are PRHDT and FYEKMQ (reference sequence). The CDR3 extends over 16 amino acids.

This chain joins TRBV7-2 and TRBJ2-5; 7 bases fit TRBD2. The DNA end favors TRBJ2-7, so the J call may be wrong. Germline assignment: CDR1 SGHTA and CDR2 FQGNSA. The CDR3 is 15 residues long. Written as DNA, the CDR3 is TGTGCCAGCAGCAATGGGGGGGACCCTACCTACGAGCAGTACTTC. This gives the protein CASSNGGDPTYEQYF.

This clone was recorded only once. CDR3 sequence (DNA): TGTGCCAGCAGCCGACAGGGAGTTGCCTACGAGCAGTACTTC. Translated, it gives CASSRQGVAYEQYF. This chain links TRBV6-1 with TRBJ2-7, with 7 bases that match TRBD1. Trimming took 6 bases from V and 2 from J; bases not matched to a gene: 7. The V gene's germline CDR1 is MNHNS and CDR2 SASEGT. The CDR3 runs 14 residues.

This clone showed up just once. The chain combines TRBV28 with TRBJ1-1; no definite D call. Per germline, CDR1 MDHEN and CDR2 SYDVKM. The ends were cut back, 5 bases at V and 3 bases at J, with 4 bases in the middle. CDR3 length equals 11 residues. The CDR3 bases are TGTGCCAGCAGTCCCCACACTGAAGCTTTCTTT. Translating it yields CASSPHTEAFF. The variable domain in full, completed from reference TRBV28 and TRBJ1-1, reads DVKVTQSSRYLVKRTGEKVFLECVQDMDHENMFWYRQDPGLGLRLIYFSYDVKMKEKGDIPEGYSVSREKKERFSLILESASTNQTSMYLCASSPHTEAFFGQGTRLTVV.

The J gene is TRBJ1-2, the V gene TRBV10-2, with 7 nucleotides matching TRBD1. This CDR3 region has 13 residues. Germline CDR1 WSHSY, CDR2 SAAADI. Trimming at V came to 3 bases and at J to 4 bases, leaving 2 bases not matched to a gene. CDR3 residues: CASSDGQAYGYTF. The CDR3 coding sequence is TGCGCCAGCAGTGACGGACAGGCCTATGGCTACACCTTC.